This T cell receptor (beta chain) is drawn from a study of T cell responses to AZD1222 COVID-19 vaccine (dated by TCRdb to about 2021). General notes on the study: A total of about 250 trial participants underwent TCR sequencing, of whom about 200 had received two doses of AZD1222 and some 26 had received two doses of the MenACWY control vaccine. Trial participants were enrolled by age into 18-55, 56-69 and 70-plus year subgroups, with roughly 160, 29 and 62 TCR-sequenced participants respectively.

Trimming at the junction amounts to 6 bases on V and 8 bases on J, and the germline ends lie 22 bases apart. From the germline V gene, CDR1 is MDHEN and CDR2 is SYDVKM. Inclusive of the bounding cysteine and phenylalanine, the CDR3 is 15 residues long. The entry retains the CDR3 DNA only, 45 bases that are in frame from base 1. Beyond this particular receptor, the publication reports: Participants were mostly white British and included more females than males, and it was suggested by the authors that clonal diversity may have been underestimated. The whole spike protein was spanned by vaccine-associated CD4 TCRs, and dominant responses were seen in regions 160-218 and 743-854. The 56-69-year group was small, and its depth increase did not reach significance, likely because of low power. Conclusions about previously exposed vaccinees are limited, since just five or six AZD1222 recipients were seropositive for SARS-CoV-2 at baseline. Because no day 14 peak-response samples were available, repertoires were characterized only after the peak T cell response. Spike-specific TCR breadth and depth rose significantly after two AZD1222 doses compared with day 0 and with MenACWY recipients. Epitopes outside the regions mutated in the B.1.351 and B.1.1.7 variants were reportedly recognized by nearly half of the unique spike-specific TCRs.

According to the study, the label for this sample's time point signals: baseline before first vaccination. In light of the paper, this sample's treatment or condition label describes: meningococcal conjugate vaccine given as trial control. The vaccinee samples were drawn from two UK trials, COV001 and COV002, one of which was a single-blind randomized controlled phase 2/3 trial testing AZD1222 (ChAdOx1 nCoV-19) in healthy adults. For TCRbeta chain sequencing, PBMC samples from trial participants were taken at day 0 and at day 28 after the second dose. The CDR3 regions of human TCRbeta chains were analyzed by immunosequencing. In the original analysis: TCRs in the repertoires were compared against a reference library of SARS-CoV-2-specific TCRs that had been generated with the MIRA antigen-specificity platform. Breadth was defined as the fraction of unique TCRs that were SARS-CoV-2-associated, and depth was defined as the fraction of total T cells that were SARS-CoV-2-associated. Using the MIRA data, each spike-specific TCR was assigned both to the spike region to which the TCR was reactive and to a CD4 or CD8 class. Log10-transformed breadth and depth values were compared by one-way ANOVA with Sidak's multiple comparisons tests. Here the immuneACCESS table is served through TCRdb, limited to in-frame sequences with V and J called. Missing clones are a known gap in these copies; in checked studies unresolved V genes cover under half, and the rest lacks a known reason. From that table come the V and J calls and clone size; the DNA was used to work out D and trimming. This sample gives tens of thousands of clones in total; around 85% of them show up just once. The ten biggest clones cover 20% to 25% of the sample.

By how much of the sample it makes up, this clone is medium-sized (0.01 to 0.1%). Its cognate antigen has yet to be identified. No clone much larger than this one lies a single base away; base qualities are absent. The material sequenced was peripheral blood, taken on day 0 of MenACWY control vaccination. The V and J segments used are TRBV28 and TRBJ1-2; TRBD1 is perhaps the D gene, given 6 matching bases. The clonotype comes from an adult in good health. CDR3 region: CASSNNIGGRRGYTF. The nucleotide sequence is TGTGCCAGCAGCAATAATATAGGGGGGCGGCGCGGCTACACCTTC.